The 8 T cell receptor beta chains presented below share a single source sample, sequenced in a study of OX40 agonist ivuxolimab in advanced cancers. Assay: immunoSEQ multiplex PCR; the TCRdb copy retains only in-frame clones and omits some. The sample lists more than 65,000 clones, around four fifths occurring once. Sequenced material: CD4+ or CD8+ T cells sorted from blood, taken in a trial of the OX40 agonist ivuxolimab. All receptors derive from an adult with an advanced solid tumor such as melanoma, head and neck, liver or kidney cancer.

V gene TRBV9 combines with J gene TRBJ2-3; 9 bases align to TRBD2. The CDR3 spans 18 residues. Trimming took 2 bases from V and 6 from J; bases not matched to a gene: 16. Looked up from germline, CDR1 is SGDLS and CDR2 is YYNGEE. CDR3 bases: TGTGCCAGCAGCGTGGGGACTAGCTCTTTTACTATTGCGGATACGCAGTATTTT. It specifies CASSVGTSSFTIADTQYF.

This chain uses TRBV19 with TRBJ2-7; D might be TRBD1 or TRBD2, each matching 6 bases. This CDR3 has 14 amino acids. Trimming removed 3 bases from V and 3 bases from J, with 12 bases in between. CDR1 LNHDA and CDR2 SQIVND come from the germline V gene (reference sequence). The CDR3 DNA sequence: TGTGCCAGTAGTATCTTGGGGGGCCTCTACGAGCAGTACTTC. Residues: CASSILGGLYEQYF.

The chain uses TRBV30 and TRBJ1-5, with D possibly TRBD1 on 5 matching bases. This CDR3 spans 13 amino acids. Deletions cut 1 base from V and 7 bases from J, with 11 bases between. The germline V gene encodes CDR1 GTSNPN and CDR2 SVGIG (reference sequence). CDR3 loop: CAWSGGTEQPQHF. CDR3 in DNA: TGTGCCTGGAGTGGAGGGACGGAACAGCCCCAGCATTTT.

CDR3 sequence reads: CASSKERRYYGYTF. CDR3 DNA: TGTGCCAGCAGCAAAGAGAGGAGGTATTACGGCTACACCTTC. The chain employs TRBV21-1 and TRBJ1-2. TRBV21-1 is a known pseudogene. This CDR3 region has 14 residues.

This clone has just a few counts. This chain links TRBV13 with TRBJ1-5; TRBD1 matches 7 bases. Germline V gene data show CDR1 as PRHDT and CDR2 as FYEKMQ (reference sequence). CDR3 length equals 14 residues. V dropped 4 bases and J dropped 2; count of bases not matched to a gene: 2. The CDR3 nucleotides read TGTGCCAGCAGCTCTGGACAGGGCAATCAGCCCCAGCATTTT. Its protein is CASSSGQGNQPQHF.

The chain couples TRBV6-1 to TRBJ1-1, with 11 bases identical to TRBD1. The V segment lost 7 bases and the J segment 0 bases; nucleotides outside the gene matches: 4. Germline V lookup: CDR1 MNHNS, CDR2 SASEGT. This CDR3 is 15 amino acids long. The CDR3 loop is CASTWTGGVNTEAFF. CDR3 DNA: TGTGCCAGCACCTGGACAGGGGGCGTGAACACTGAAGCTTTCTTT.

J is TRBJ2-5 and V is TRBV7-2; 8 bases are a match to TRBD2. With 5 bases clipped from V and 3 bases from J, the junction kept 14 bases outside the gene matches. CDR3 size: 17 residues. Germline CDR1 SGHTA, CDR2 FQGNSA. CDR3 loop: CASSRVGVAGQKETQYF. The CDR3 nucleotides read TGTGCCAGCAGCCGGGTTGGGGTAGCGGGGCAAAAAGAGACCCAGTACTTC.

The table lists this clone with a count of one. This chain uses TRBV6-5 with TRBJ2-7; perhaps TRBD2 as D (6 bases). The CDR3 runs to 15 residues. Trimming removed 2 bases from V and 5 bases from J, with 16 bases in between. Per germline, CDR1 MNHEY and CDR2 SVGAGI. The CDR3 here is CASSYGGRWTDEQYF. CDR3 nucleotide sequence: TGTGCCAGCAGTTACGGTGGGAGGTGGACCGACGAGCAGTACTTC.